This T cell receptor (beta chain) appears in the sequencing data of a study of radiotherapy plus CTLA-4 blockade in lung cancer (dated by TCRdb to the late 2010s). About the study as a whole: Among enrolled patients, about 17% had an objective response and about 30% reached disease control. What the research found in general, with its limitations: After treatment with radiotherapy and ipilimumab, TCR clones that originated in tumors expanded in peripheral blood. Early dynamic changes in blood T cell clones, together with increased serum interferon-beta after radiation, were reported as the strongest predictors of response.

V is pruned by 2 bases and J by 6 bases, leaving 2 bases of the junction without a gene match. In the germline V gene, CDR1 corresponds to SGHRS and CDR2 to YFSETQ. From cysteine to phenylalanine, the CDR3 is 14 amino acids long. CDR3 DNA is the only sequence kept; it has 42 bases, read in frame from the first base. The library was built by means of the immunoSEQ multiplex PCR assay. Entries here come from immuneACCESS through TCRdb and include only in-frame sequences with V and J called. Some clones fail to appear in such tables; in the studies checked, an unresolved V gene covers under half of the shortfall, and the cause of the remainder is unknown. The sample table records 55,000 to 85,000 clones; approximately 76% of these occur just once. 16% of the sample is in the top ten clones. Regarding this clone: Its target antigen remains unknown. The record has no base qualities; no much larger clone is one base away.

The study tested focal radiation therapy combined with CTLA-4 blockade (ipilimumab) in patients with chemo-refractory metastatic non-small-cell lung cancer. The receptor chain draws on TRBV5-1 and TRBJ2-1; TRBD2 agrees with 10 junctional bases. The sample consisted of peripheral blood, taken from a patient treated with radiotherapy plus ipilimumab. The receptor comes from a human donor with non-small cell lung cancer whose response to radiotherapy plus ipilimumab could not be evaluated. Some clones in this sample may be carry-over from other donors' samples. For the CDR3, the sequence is CASSFGLAVNEQFF. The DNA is TGCGCCAGCAGCTTCGGACTAGCGGTCAATGAGCAGTTCTTC.